These T cell receptor beta chains were read from a single sample in a study of cytomegalovirus exposure and HLA in healthy donors. Clones were read by immunoSEQ multiplex PCR, and TCRdb kept only the in-frame ones, dropping some. The table lists more than 85,000 clones, approximately 80% of them singletons, with around 3.2% in the top ten. The sequenced material came from PBMCs. The source of these receptors is a woman aged 60 to 75 in good health and CMV-seropositive. CDR3s include the opening cysteine and the closing phenylalanine or tryptophan. Clone size is shown for a subset of rows, as once, few, many or a class of expanded clone.

j_call v_call clone_size cdr3_aa
TRBJ2-7 TRBV6-5 NA CASRPGTGDLYEQYF
TRBJ2-7 TRBV13 NA CASSRQASSYEQYF
TRBJ1-1 TRBV7-9 NA CASSLYGSNTEAFF
TRBJ1-1 TRBV29-1 few CSVVLVLNRGPMNTEAFF
TRBJ1-5 TRBV7-3 NA CASSLKGRGQGPLQYNQPQHF
TRBJ2-7 TRBV5-4 NA CASSRKTTGDSSYEQYF
TRBJ2-7 TRBV5-5 NA CASSLEPRGAIEQYF
TRBJ2-5 TRBV19 NA CASSISGLETQYF
TRBJ1-2 TRBV27 NA CASSLSNSGTGHYGYTF
TRBJ2-1 TRBV4-2 NA CASSQGWGGNEQFF
TRBJ2-7 TRBV19 NA CASSTGLTRGQYF